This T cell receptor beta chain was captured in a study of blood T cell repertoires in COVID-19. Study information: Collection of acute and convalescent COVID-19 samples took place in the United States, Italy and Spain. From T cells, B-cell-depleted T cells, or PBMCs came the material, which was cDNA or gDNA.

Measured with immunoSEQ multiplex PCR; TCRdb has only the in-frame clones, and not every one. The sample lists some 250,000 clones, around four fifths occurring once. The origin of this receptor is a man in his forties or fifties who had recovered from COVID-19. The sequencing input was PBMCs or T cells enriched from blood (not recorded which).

The CDR3 sequence is CASSVIGSLDYNEQFF. The CDR3 DNA follows: TGTGCCAGCAGCGTAATCGGGTCCCTCGACTACAATGAGCAGTTCTTC. The chain combines TRBV9 with TRBJ2-1; D unresolved. Trimming left V 1 base short and J 3 bases short, with 14 bases between. The CDR3 consists of 16 residues. Germline CDR1 SGDLS, CDR2 YYNGEE.